The 24 T cell receptor beta chains given below trace back to one sample, sequenced in a study of blood T cells in healthy people across ages. The second PCR ran about 6 to 12 cycles with a sample-barcoded 5' primer and J-beta primers. TCRdb analysed the 5' RACE reads with MiXCR anew, one entry per CDR3 protein. The sample has roughly 1,300,000 distinct CDR3 sequences; almost 60% are singletons. The sequencing sample was made of blood. All receptors come from a man aged 18 to 35 in good health.

This chain links TRBV2 with TRBJ1-2; D is perhaps TRBD1 (6 bases). The CDR3 runs to 14 residues. V lost 2 bases and J lost 0, with 7 bases in between. The germline CDR1 and CDR2 sequences are SNHLY and FYNNEI. CDR3 nucleotides: TGTGCCAGCAGTGAACAGGGGACTAACTATGGCTACACCTTC. This translates into CASSEQGTNYGYTF.

The chain couples TRBV12-3 or TRBV12-4 to TRBJ1-1; 11 nucleotides match TRBD1. The junction had 6 bases not matched to a gene; V was cut back by 3 bases and J by 0 bases. The CDR3 covers 17 residues. The CDR3 sequence is CASSFEGTGGMNTEAFF. The CDR3 DNA reads as TGTGCCAGCAGTTTTGAAGGGACAGGGGGGATGAACACTGAAGCTTTCTTT.

The rearrangement uses TRBV4-2 and TRBJ2-2; unclear D gene. Trimming cost V 0 bases and J 5 bases, with 4 bases left between them. Germline-derived CDR1 and CDR2 are LGHNA and YNFKEQ. CDR3 length: 13 residues. The CDR3 loop reads CASSQDRTGELFF. DNA for the CDR3: TGTGCCAGCAGCCAAGATCGTACCGGGGAGCTGTTTTTT.

This clonotype was picked up a small number of times. V gene TRBV29-1 combines with J gene TRBJ2-7, with TRBD1 identical over 10 bases. In germline, CDR1 is SQVTM, CDR2 ANQGSEA. This CDR3 region has 16 residues. J was trimmed by 2 bases and V by 0 bases; bases with no gene match: 7. This CDR3 is CSVEDRGQGTTYEQYF. Here the CDR3 DNA reads TGCAGCGTTGAAGATCGGGGACAGGGGACTACCTACGAGCAGTACTTC.

The V call is TRBV20-1, the J call TRBJ2-3; 7 bases agree with TRBD2. Trimming removed 0 bases from V and 1 base from J; junction bases left unmatched: 7. The length of the CDR3 is 16 residues. Germline lookup yields CDR1 DFQATT and CDR2 SNEGSKA (reference sequence). The chain's CDR3 is CSARDLTSRGTDTQYF. CDR3 sequence (DNA): TGCAGTGCTAGAGATTTGACTAGCAGAGGCACAGATACGCAGTATTTT.

This clonotype appeared a few times. The rearrangement uses TRBV4-3 and TRBJ1-6; unclear D gene. This CDR3 is built from 19 residues. Trimming cost V 0 bases and J 0 bases, with 15 bases left between them. Germline V gene data show CDR1 as LGHNA and CDR2 as YSLEER. CDR3 coding DNA: TGCGCCAGCAGCCAAGACCCGAATCCGACAAGCTCCTATAATTCACCCCTCCACTTT. Its translation is CASSQDPNPTSSYNSPLHF.

This chain joins TRBV6-5 and TRBJ2-4, with D possibly being TRBD1 (6 bases). TRBJ2-7 explains the end of the DNA better; the J call may be wrong. CDR1 and CDR2 (germline): MNHEY, SVGAGI. CDR3 length: 15 residues. In nucleotides, the CDR3 is TGTGCCAGCAGGGAAGGACAGATTCAGCCCTACGAGCAGTACTTC. Residues: CASREGQIQPYEQYF.

J is TRBJ2-5 and V is TRBV28, with 8 nucleotides matching TRBD2. Germline CDR1 is MDHEN and CDR2 is SYDVKM. V shed 7 bases, J shed 11 bases, and the junction held 12 bases outside the gene matches. The CDR3 loop spans 13 amino acids. CDR3 nucleotide sequence: TGTGCCAGCACCCCCGGGCGGGGGGTTAAGCAGTACTTC. Residues: CASTPGRGVKQYF.

The V gene is TRBV20-1, the J gene TRBJ2-1; D is unclear. Germline V lookup: CDR1 DFQATT, CDR2 SNEGSKA (reference sequence). The CDR3 totals 14 residues. V shed 0 bases and J shed 6 bases, with 12 bases lying between them. The CDR3: CSARDDEAFNEQFF. The CDR3 bases are TGCAGTGCTAGAGATGACGAGGCCTTCAATGAGCAGTTCTTC.

V usage is TRBV20-1 and J usage is TRBJ1-5; D is possibly TRBD1 (5 bases). Germline-derived CDR1 and CDR2 are DFQATT and SNEGSKA (reference sequence). V was trimmed by 8 bases and J by 2 bases, leaving 19 bases between them. The CDR3 runs 15 residues. CDR3 in amino acids: CSQSRDPWGNQPQHF. The CDR3 DNA sequence: TGCAGTCAAAGCCGGGACCCTTGGGGCAATCAGCCCCAGCATTTT.

This clonotype occurred once. This rearrangement joins TRBV10-3 to TRBJ2-7; D is unclear. The CDR3 is made up of 15 amino acids. Germline V gives CDR1 ENHRY, CDR2 SYGVKD. V lost 6 bases and J 2 bases, leaving 17 bases between the germline ends. The CDR3: CAISSLPNRTYEQYF. CDR3 DNA: TGTGCCATCAGCTCCCTACCCAACAGAACCTACGAGCAGTACTTC.

The chain joins TRBV7-6 to TRBJ2-3; D might be TRBD2 (5 bases). The CDR3 contains 15 residues. Trimming took 2 bases from V and 2 from J, leaving 11 bases between them. The germline V gene has CDR1 SGHVS and CDR2 FNYEAQ. The CDR3 spells CASSLTTGNTDTQYF. The CDR3 DNA sequence: TGTGCCAGCAGCTTAACTACGGGAAACACAGATACGCAGTATTTT.

There are a few counts of this clonotype. DNA for the CDR3: TGCGCCAGCAGCCAAGATCATCAGCGGAACAATGAGCAGTTCTTC. Residues: CASSQDHQRNNEQFF. The gene calls are TRBV4-1 and TRBJ2-1, with D possibly matching TRBD2 (5 bases). V was cut by 0 bases and J by 5 bases, with 11 bases left in between. Germline V gene data show CDR1 as MGHRA and CDR2 as YSYEKL. The CDR3 has 15 amino acids.

The V call is TRBV20-1, the J call TRBJ2-5; 9 bases are a match to TRBD2. Trimming cost V 7 bases and J 0 bases; bases outside gene matches: 3. Germline V CDR1 and CDR2: DFQATT, SNEGSKA (reference sequence). There are 13 residues in the CDR3. The CDR3, as DNA: TGCAGTGTTTCTAGCGGGAACCAAGAGACCCAGTACTTC. Its translation is CSVSSGNQETQYF.

The chain links TRBV5-1 to TRBJ2-7; D is perhaps TRBD2 (6 bases). The germline V gene encodes CDR1 SGHRS and CDR2 YFSETQ. The CDR3 is made up of 16 amino acids. Trimming took off 4 bases at V and 3 bases at J, with 20 bases between the two ends. The CDR3 spells CASSPHFRGKDYEQYF. As DNA, the CDR3 is TGCGCCAGCAGCCCCCACTTCCGGGGGAAAGACTACGAGCAGTACTTC. Supplemented by reference TRBV5-1 and TRBJ2-7, the full variable domain reads KAGVTQTPRYLIKTRGQQVTLSCSPISGHRSVSWYQQTPGQGLQFLFEYFSETQRNKGNFPGRFSGRQFSNSRSEMNVSTLELGDSALYLCASSPHFRGKDYEQYFGPGTRLTVT.

The J gene is TRBJ1-1, the V gene TRBV5-1, with 9 bases matching TRBD1. Trimming at V came to 4 bases and at J to 1 base, leaving 5 bases not matched to a gene. This CDR3 is 15 amino acids long. Germline values: CDR1 SGHRS, CDR2 YFSETQ. The CDR3 reads CASSQSDRGNTEAFF. The CDR3 coding sequence is TGCGCCAGCAGCCAATCGGACAGGGGGAACACTGAAGCTTTCTTT.

The chain carries TRBV3-1 and TRBJ2-6, with unresolved D. Germline CDR1 and CDR2: LGHDT and YNNKEL (reference sequence). This CDR3 contains 19 residues. Trimming left V 0 bases short and J 2 bases short, with 17 bases between. This CDR3 reads CASSQDPGRMIAGANVLTF. CDR3 in DNA: TGTGCCAGCAGCCAAGATCCAGGACGGATGATAGCTGGGGCCAACGTCCTGACTTTC.

The chain employs TRBV5-1 and TRBJ2-1; the match to TRBD2 covers 11 bases. V lost 2 bases and J lost 8; bases outside the gene matches: 18. Per the germline V gene, CDR1 is SGHRS and CDR2 is YFSETQ. This CDR3 is 19 amino acids long. CDR3 protein: CASSLFVAGGPESRDEQFF. For the CDR3, the DNA is TGCGCCAGCAGCTTATTCGTAGCGGGAGGGCCTGAGTCTAGGGATGAGCAGTTCTTC.

This chain connects TRBV29-1 to TRBJ2-5; TRBD1 aligns across 8 bases. From germline, CDR1 is SQVTM and CDR2 ANQGSEA. With V trimmed by 6 bases and J by 2 bases, 8 bases remained unmatched. The CDR3 sequence is 14 residues long. The CDR3 DNA sequence: TGCAGCGTCGACGGACAGGGCCGACAAGAGACCCAGTACTTC. The encoded protein is CSVDGQGRQETQYF.

This clonotype was recorded a few times. This chain uses TRBV29-1 with TRBJ1-1, with TRBD1 as a possible D gene (5 bases). V lost 0 bases to trimming and J lost 5 bases, with 16 bases between them. In germline, CDR1 is SQVTM, CDR2 ANQGSEA. This CDR3 has 15 amino acids. The CDR3 loop is CSVEDPGGVDTEAFF. CDR3 coding DNA: TGCAGCGTTGAAGATCCGGGAGGGGTTGATACTGAAGCTTTCTTT.

V usage is TRBV2 and J usage is TRBJ1-1, with a weak D call TRBD1 (5 bases). Germline V gene sequence: CDR1 SNHLY, CDR2 FYNNEI. Between the trimmed V and J ends, which lost 8 bases and 5 bases, there was a span of 12 bases. The CDR3 is 12 amino acids. CDR3 in amino acids: CASQEWGTEAFF. CDR3 coding DNA: TGTGCCAGCCAGGAATGGGGGACTGAAGCTTTCTTT.

The rearrangement joins TRBV6-5 to TRBJ2-6; 8 bases agree with TRBD1. V gave up 2 bases and J gave up 0 bases; unmatched junction bases: 15. Germline V lookup: CDR1 MNHEY, CDR2 SVGAGI. The CDR3 is 21 residues long. CDR3: CASSYDPMLGQAGSGANVLTF. The DNA of the CDR3 is TGTGCCAGCAGTTACGACCCGATGTTGGGACAGGCGGGCTCTGGGGCCAACGTCCTGACTTTC.

The V and J genes are TRBV5-1 and TRBJ2-6, with D possibly being TRBD2 (6 bases). The V end was cut by 4 bases, the J end by 1 base, with 15 bases between. The CDR3 is made up of 17 amino acids. Germline values: CDR1 SGHRS, CDR2 YFSETQ. The CDR3: CASSDRDSHSGANVLTF. CDR3 coding DNA: TGCGCCAGCAGCGACCGGGACTCCCATTCTGGGGCCAACGTCCTGACTTTC.

In the case of this clonotype: One end of the junction is discordant with germline, which a read error may explain. This sequence joins TRBV7-2 and TRBJ2-1; 7 bases align to TRBD1. The germline V gene has CDR1 SGHTA and CDR2 FQGNSA. The CDR3 covers 15 residues. CDR3 amino acids: CAGSPTGSSYNEQFF. In DNA form, the CDR3 reads TGTGCCGGCAGCCCGACAGGGAGCTCCTACAATGAGCAGTTCTTC.